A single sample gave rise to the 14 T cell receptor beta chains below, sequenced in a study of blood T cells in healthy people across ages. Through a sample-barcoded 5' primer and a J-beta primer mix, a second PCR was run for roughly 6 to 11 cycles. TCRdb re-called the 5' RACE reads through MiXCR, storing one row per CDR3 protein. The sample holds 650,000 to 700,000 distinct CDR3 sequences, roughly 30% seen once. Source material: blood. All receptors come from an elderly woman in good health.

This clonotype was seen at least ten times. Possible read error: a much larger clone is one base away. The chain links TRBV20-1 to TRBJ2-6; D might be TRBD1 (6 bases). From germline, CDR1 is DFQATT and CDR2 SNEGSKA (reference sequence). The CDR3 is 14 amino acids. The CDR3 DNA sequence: TGCAGTGTTGACACAGGGTCCGGGGCCAACGTCCGGACTTTC. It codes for CSVDTGSGANVRTF.

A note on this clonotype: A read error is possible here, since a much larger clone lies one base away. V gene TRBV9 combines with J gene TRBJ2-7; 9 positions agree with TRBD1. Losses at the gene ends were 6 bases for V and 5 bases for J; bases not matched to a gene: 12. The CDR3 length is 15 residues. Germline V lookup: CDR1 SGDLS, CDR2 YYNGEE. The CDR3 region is CASTMGQGPSHEQYF. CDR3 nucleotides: TGTGCCAGCACCATGGGACAGGGACCTTCCCACGAGCAGTACTTC.

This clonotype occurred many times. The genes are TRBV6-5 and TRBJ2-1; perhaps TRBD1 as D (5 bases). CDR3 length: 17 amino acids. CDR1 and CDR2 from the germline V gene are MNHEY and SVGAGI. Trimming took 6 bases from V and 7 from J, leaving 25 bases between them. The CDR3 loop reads CASRSDNSGLRRNEQFF. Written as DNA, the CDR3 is TGTGCCAGCAGGAGTGATAATTCAGGGTTAAGGAGAAATGAGCAGTTCTTC.

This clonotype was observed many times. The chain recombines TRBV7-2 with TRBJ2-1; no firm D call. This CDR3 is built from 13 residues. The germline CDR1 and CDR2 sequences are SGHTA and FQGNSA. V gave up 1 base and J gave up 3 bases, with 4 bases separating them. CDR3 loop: CASSLERYNEQFF. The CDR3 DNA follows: TGTGCCAGCAGCTTAGAACGCTACAATGAGCAGTTCTTC. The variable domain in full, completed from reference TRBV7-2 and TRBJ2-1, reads GAGVSQSPSNKVTEKGKDVELRCDPISGHTALYWYRQSLGQGLEFLIYFQGNSAPDKSGLPSDRFSAERTGGSVSTLTIQRTQQEDSAVYLCASSLERYNEQFFGPGTRLTVL.

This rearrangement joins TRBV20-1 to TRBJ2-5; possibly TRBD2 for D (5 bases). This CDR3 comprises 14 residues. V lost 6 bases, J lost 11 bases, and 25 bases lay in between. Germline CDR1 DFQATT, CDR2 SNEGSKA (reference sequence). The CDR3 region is CSASRPPGYNEQYF. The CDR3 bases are TGCAGTGCCAGCAGGCCACCGGGGTACAATGAGCAGTACTTC.

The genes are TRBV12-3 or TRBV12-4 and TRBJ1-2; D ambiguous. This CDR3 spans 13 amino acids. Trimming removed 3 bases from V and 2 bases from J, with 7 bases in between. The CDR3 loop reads CASSFSKNYGYTF. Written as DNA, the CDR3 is TGTGCCAGCAGTTTTTCAAAGAACTATGGCTACACCTTC.

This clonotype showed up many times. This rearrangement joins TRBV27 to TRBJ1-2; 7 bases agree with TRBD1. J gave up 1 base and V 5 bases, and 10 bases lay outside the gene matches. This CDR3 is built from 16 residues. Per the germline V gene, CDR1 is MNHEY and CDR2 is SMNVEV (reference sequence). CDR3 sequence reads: CASSRRTGTLNYGYTF. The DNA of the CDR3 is TGTGCCAGCAGTCGACGGACAGGAACACTTAACTATGGCTACACCTTC.

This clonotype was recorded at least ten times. CDR3 nucleotides: TGTGCCAGCAGCCGTCTGGGTAGCGGGGTAAGCGAGCAGTACTTC. This gives the protein CASSRLGSGVSEQYF. The chain has TRBV7-2 and TRBJ2-7, with 8 bases aligning to TRBD2. CDR1 is SGHTA, CDR2 FQGNSA, per germline. The V segment lost 5 bases and the J segment 6 bases; nucleotides outside the gene matches: 12. The CDR3 sequence is 15 residues long. The variable domain in full, completed from reference TRBV7-2 and TRBJ2-7, reads GAGVSQSPSNKVTEKGKDVELRCDPISGHTALYWYRQSLGQGLEFLIYFQGNSAPDKSGLPSDRFSAERTGGSVSTLTIQRTQQEDSAVYLCASSRLGSGVSEQYFGPGTRLTVT.

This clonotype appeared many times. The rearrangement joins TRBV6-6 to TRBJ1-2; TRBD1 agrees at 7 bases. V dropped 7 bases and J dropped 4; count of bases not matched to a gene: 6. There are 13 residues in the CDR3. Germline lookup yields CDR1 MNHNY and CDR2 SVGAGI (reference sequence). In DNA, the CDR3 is TGTGCCAGCACCGAACAGGGGATCTATGGCTACACCTTC. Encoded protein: CASTEQGIYGYTF.

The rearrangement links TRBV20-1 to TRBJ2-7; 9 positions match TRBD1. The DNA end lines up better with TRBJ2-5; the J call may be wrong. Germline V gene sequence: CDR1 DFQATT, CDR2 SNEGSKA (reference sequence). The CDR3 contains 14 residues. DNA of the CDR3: TGCAGTGCCGACCGCAACAGGGGGCTGGAGACCCAGTACTTC. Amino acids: CSADRNRGLETQYF.

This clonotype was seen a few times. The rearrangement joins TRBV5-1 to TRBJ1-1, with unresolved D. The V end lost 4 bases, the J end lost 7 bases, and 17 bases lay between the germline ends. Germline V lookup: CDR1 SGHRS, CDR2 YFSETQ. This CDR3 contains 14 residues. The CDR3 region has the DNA TGCGCCAGCAGCGCGCCACCGAGGGAGGATGAAGCTTTCTTT. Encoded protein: CASSAPPREDEAFF.

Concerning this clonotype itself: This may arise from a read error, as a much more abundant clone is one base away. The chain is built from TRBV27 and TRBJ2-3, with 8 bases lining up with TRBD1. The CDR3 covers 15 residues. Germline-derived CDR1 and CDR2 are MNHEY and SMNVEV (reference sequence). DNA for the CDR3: TGTGCCAGCAGTTTATTCAGGGGGCGGGTAGATGCGCAGTATTTT. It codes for CASSLFRGRVDAQYF.

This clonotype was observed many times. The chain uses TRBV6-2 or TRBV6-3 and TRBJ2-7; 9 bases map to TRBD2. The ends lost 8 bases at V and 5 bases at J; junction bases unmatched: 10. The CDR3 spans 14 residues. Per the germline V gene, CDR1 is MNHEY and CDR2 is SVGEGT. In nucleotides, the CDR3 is TGTGCCAGCGGCCGGGGACTAGCCGACCACGAGCAGTACTTC. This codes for CASGRGLADHEQYF.

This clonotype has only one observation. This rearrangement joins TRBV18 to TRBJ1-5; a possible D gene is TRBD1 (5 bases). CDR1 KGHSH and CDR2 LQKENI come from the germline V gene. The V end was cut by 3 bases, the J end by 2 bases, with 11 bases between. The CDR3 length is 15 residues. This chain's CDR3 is CASSPGQERNQPQHF. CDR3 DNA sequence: TGTGCCAGCTCACCTGGACAAGAACGCAATCAGCCCCAGCATTTT.